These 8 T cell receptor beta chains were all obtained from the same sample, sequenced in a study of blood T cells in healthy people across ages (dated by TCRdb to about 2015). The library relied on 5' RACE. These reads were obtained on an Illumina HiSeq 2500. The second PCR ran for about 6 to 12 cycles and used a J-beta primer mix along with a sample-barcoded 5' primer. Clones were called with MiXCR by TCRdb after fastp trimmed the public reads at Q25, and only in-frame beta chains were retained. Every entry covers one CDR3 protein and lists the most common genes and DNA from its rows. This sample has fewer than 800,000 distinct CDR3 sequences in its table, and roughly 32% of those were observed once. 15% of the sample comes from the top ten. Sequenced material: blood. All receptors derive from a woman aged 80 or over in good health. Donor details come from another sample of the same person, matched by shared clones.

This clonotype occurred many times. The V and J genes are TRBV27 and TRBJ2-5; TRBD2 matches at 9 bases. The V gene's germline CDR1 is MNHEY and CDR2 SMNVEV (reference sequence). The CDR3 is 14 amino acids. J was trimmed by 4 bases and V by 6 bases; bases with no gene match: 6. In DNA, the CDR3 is TGTGCCAGCAGCTTGGGACTAGCTTTAGAGACCCAGTACTTC. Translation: CASSLGLALETQYF.

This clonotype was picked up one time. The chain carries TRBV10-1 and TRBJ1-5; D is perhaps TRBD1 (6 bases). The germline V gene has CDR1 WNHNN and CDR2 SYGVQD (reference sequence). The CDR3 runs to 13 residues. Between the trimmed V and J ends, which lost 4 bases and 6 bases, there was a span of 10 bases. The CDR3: CASSGEGGQPQHF. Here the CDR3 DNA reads TGCGCCAGCAGTGGGGAAGGGGGTCAGCCCCAGCATTTT.

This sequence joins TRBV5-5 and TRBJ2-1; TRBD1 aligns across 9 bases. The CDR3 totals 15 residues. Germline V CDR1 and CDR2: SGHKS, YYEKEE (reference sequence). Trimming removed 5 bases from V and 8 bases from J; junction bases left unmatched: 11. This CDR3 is CASSRGQGAGYEQFF. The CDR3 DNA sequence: TGTGCCAGCAGTAGGGGACAGGGAGCGGGATATGAGCAGTTCTTC.

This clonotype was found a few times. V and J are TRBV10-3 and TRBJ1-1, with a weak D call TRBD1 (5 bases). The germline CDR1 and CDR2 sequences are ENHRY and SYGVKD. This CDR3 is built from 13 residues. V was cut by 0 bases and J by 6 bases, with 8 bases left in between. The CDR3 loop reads CAISESGDPEAFF. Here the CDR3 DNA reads TGTGCCATCAGTGAGTCGGGGGACCCTGAAGCTTTCTTT.

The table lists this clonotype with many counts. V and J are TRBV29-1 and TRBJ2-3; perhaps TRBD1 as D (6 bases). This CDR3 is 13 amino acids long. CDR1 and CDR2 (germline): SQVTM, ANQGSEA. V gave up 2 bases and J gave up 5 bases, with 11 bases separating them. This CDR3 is CSVERGSGDTQYF. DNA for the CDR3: TGCAGCGTTGAAAGGGGGTCCGGAGATACGCAGTATTTT.

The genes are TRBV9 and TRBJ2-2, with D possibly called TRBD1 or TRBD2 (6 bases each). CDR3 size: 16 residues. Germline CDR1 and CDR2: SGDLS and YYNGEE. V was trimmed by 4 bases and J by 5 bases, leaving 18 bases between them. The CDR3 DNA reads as TGTGCCAGCAGCACTGGGGGGACAAGAGGGACCGGGGAGCTGTTTTTT. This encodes CASSTGGTRGTGELFF. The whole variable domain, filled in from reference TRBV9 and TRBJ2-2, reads DSGVTQTPKHLITATGQRVTLRCSPRSGDLSVYWYQQSLDQGLQFLIQYYNGEERAKGNILERFSAQQFPDLHSELNLSSLELGDSALYFCASSTGGTRGTGELFFGEGSRLTVL.

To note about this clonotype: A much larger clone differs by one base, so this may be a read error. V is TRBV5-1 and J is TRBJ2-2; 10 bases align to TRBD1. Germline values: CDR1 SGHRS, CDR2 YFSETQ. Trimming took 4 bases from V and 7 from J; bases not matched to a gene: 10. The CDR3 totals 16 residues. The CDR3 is CASSPTGGVYIGELFF. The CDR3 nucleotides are TGCGCCAGCAGCCCGACAGGGGGCGTATACATCGGGGAGCTGTTTTTT.

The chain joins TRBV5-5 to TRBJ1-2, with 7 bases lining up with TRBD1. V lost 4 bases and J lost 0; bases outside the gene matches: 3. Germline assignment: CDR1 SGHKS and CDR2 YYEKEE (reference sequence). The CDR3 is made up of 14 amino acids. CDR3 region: CASSGTAANYGYTF. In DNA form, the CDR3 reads TGTGCCAGCAGCGGGACAGCAGCTAACTATGGCTACACCTTC. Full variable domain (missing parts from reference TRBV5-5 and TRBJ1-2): DAGVTQSPTHLIKTRGQQVTLRCSPISGHKSVSWYQQVLGQGPQFIFQYYEKEERGRGNFPDRFSARQFPNYSSELNVNALLLGDSALYLCASSGTAANYGYTFGSGTRLTVV.